These 24 T cell receptor beta chains were sequenced from one sample in a study of naive and memory T cell subsets. Their recognized antigens are unknown. Two oligonucleotides, mixed equimolar, formed the beta constant-region primer covering TRBC1 and TRBC2. Four rounds of PCR amplified the ligated cDNA using nested alpha and beta constant-region primers plus SP2. Each CDR3 protein gets one entry after TCRdb re-called the UMI-ligation and nested PCR reads with MiXCR. The sample has around 140,000 distinct CDR3 sequences, approximately 24% seen once. General observations from the study: A few larger clonotypes appeared in naive repertoires, especially CD8, possibly memory cells re-expressing CD45RA.

Sequenced material: naive CD4+ T cells from blood. These receptors originate from a human donor in good health.

This sequence joins TRBV30 and TRBJ2-7; 7 bases agree with TRBD1. This CDR3 is built from 15 residues. Germline-derived CDR1 and CDR2 are GTSNPN and SVGIG (reference sequence). J lost 3 bases, V lost 2 bases, and 10 bases had no gene match. CDR3 DNA sequence: TGTGCCTGGAGTATAAGTGGGGCAGGGGGCTACGAGCAGTACTTC. Residues: CAWSISGAGGYEQYF.

The chain uses TRBV6-2 or TRBV6-3 and TRBJ2-7; 11 bases agree with TRBD1. With V trimmed by 6 bases and J by 0 bases, 4 bases remained unmatched. The CDR3 spans 15 residues. Germline CDR1 is MNHEY and CDR2 is SVGEGT. Here the CDR3 reads CASRTGTGGSYEQYF. The DNA of the CDR3 is TGTGCCAGCAGAACCGGGACAGGGGGCTCCTACGAGCAGTACTTC.

The chain joins TRBV6-2 or TRBV6-3 to TRBJ2-7; no clear D. Germline V CDR1 and CDR2: MNHEY, SVGEGT. V lost 2 bases and J 3 bases, leaving 5 bases between the germline ends. The CDR3 consists of 12 residues. CDR3 in amino acids: CASSYPYYEQYF. The DNA of the CDR3 is TGTGCCAGCAGTTACCCCTACTACGAGCAGTACTTC.

The V call is TRBV12-3 or TRBV12-4, the J call TRBJ2-2; 7 nucleotides align to TRBD2. The CDR3 contains 13 residues. The ends lost 6 bases at V and 5 bases at J; junction bases unmatched: 3. The CDR3 reads CASRERDTGELFF. The CDR3 DNA reads TGTGCCAGCAGGGAGCGGGATACCGGGGAGCTGTTTTTT.

In its sample, this clonotype was seen a few times. V usage is TRBV20-1 and J usage is TRBJ1-1, with D tentatively TRBD1 (5 bases). Germline-derived CDR1 and CDR2 are DFQATT and SNEGSKA (reference sequence). The CDR3 length is 15 residues. V gave up 1 base and J gave up 2 bases, with 14 bases separating them. CDR3 nucleotides: TGCAGTGCTAGAGGTGGGGGGGGAAGAAACACTGAAGCTTTCTTT. This gives the protein CSARGGGGRNTEAFF.

This clonotype was counted a single time. V and J are TRBV7-2 and TRBJ2-7; 11 nucleotides line up with TRBD2. Trimming cost V 5 bases and J 6 bases; bases outside gene matches: 12. This CDR3 spans 16 amino acids. The germline V gene encodes CDR1 SGHTA and CDR2 FQGNSA. The CDR3, as DNA: TGTGCCAGCAGCGGAACCCCACTAGCGGGAGCGGGCGAGCAGTACTTC. Residues: CASSGTPLAGAGEQYF.

In its sample, this clonotype was seen many times. CDR3 residues: CASRRTSGSGEQFF. In nucleotides, the CDR3 is TGTGCCAGCAGACGGACTAGCGGGAGTGGTGAGCAGTTCTTC. The rearrangement uses TRBV7-9 and TRBJ2-1; TRBD2 aligns across 13 bases. This CDR3 has 14 residues. Trimming removed 6 bases from V and 9 bases from J; junction bases left unmatched: 5. CDR1 and CDR2 (germline): SEHNR, FQNEAQ (reference sequence).

The V gene is TRBV27, the J gene TRBJ2-7; 10 nucleotides agree with TRBD1. With 5 bases clipped from V and 2 bases from J, the junction kept 6 bases outside the gene matches. Per the germline V gene, CDR1 is MNHEY and CDR2 is SMNVEV (reference sequence). The CDR3 is made up of 15 amino acids. CDR3 protein: CASSIIGQGAYEQYF. CDR3 nucleotide sequence: TGTGCCAGCAGTATAATAGGACAGGGGGCCTACGAGCAGTACTTC.

This clonotype has more than one count but fewer than ten. The chain is built from TRBV9 and TRBJ2-1; TRBD2 aligns across 13 bases. Germline CDR1 is SGDLS and CDR2 is YYNGEE. This CDR3 comprises 19 residues. Unmatched junction bases numbered 16, after V lost 0 bases and J lost 10 bases. The CDR3, as DNA: TGTGCCAGCAGCGTAGCTGGATCCCACGGGACTAGCGGGATCTTCGAGCAGTTCTTC. This translates into CASSVAGSHGTSGIFEQFF.

This chain joins TRBV29-1 and TRBJ1-2; D call uncertain. The CDR3 is made up of 11 amino acids. Germline V lookup: CDR1 SQVTM, CDR2 ANQGSEA. V shed 6 bases and J shed 7 bases, with 12 bases lying between them. The CDR3: CSVLPLVGYTF. As DNA, the CDR3 is TGCAGCGTCCTCCCTTTGGTTGGCTACACCTTC.

This chain joins TRBV12-3 or TRBV12-4 and TRBJ2-4; no firm D call. The V end lost 9 bases, the J end lost 6 bases, and 18 bases lay between the germline ends. CDR3 length: 14 amino acids. The CDR3 DNA sequence: TGTGCCAGTACTAACCCCGGGTGGGGAAACATTCAGTACTTC. It specifies CASTNPGWGNIQYF.

This clonotype was counted at least ten times. V usage is TRBV6-2 or TRBV6-3 and J usage is TRBJ2-4; the D gene is possibly TRBD1 (6 bases). CDR3 size: 15 residues. Germline-derived CDR1 and CDR2 are MNHEY and SVGEGT. The V end was cut by 6 bases, the J end by 0 bases, with 12 bases between. CDR3 DNA: TGTGCCAGCAGCCTCAGGGGATTAGCCAAAAACATTCAGTACTTC. Translated, it gives CASSLRGLAKNIQYF.

This clonotype was seen more than once but under ten times. V and J are TRBV20-1 and TRBJ1-4; weak D call: TRBD1 (5 bases). V gave up 0 bases and J gave up 10 bases, with 18 bases separating them. The CDR3 extends over 15 amino acids. Germline CDR1 and CDR2: DFQATT and SNEGSKA (reference sequence). The CDR3 spells CSARDRGSAGGKLFF. Here the CDR3 DNA reads TGCAGTGCTAGAGATAGAGGCAGCGCCGGGGGAAAACTGTTTTTT.

This clonotype has a handful of counts. The CDR3 sequence is CASGNNYGYTF. The CDR3 nucleotides read TGTGCCAGCGGAAATAACTATGGCTACACCTTC. The chain links TRBV12-3 or TRBV12-4 to TRBJ1-2; D remains unclear. This CDR3 has 11 amino acids. Trimming took off 8 bases at V and 1 base at J, with 5 bases between the two ends.

This clonotype came up many times. V gene TRBV20-1 combines with J gene TRBJ2-4; 11 nucleotides match TRBD2. Germline V CDR1 and CDR2: DFQATT, SNEGSKA (reference sequence). With 5 bases clipped from V and 15 bases from J, the junction kept 9 bases outside the gene matches. The CDR3 spans 12 residues. This CDR3 is CSAGRLAGLLYF. Here the CDR3 DNA reads TGCAGTGCTGGCCGACTAGCGGGATTGCTGTACTTC.

There are a few counts of this clonotype. V and J are TRBV28 and TRBJ1-2; 8 bases line up with TRBD1. The CDR3 covers 14 residues. Looked up from germline, CDR1 is MDHEN and CDR2 is SYDVKM. Unmatched junction bases numbered 11, after V lost 9 bases and J lost 5 bases. In DNA form, the CDR3 reads TGTGCCAGTCGAGGCAGGGGGCCTGGGTATGGCTACACCTTC. Its translation is CASRGRGPGYGYTF.

This clonotype was seen a handful of times. The chain combines TRBV27 with TRBJ2-7; D might be TRBD1 (5 bases). The ends were cut back, 7 bases at V and 2 bases at J, with 15 bases in the middle. Germline V gives CDR1 MNHEY, CDR2 SMNVEV (reference sequence). CDR3 length: 14 residues. The CDR3 protein is CASTLGQPPYEQYF. In DNA form, the CDR3 reads TGTGCCAGCACCTTGGGGCAGCCACCCTACGAGCAGTACTTC.

V is TRBV12-3 or TRBV12-4 and J is TRBJ1-5, with 8 bases that match TRBD1. CDR3 length: 15 amino acids. Trimming took 5 bases from V and 4 from J; bases not matched to a gene: 7. The CDR3 DNA follows: TGTGCCAGCAGTGCAACAGGGGGTCCGAATCAGCCCCAGCATTTT. Translation gives CASSATGGPNQPQHF.

There are a few counts of this clonotype. The chain uses TRBV7-9 and TRBJ2-1; D gene uncertain. Germline CDR1 SEHNR, CDR2 FQNEAQ (reference sequence). The V gene lost 1 base and the J gene lost 0 bases, with 4 bases spanning the gap. CDR3 size: 14 residues. The CDR3 DNA is TGTGCCAGCAGCTTAGAGAGCTCCTACAATGAGCAGTTCTTC. It encodes CASSLESSYNEQFF.

V is TRBV9 and J is TRBJ1-2, with 8 bases matching TRBD1. Trimming removed 0 bases from V and 3 bases from J; junction bases left unmatched: 7. This CDR3 is 16 amino acids long. CDR1 is SGDLS and CDR2 is YYNGEE in the germline V gene. DNA for the CDR3: TGTGCCAGCAGCGTAGCGGGACAGGTCCCCGACTATGGCTACACCTTC. Protein: CASSVAGQVPDYGYTF.

The chain is built from TRBV12-3 or TRBV12-4 and TRBJ2-2; D unresolved. Trimming stripped 3 bases from V and 7 bases from J, with 6 bases between. The CDR3 consists of 12 residues. CDR3 residues: CASSLKGGELFF. DNA of the CDR3: TGTGCCAGCAGTTTGAAAGGCGGGGAGCTGTTTTTT.

The chain recombines TRBV4-1 with TRBJ1-4; D unresolved. V gave up 0 bases and J gave up 0 bases, with 8 bases separating them. Germline V gives CDR1 MGHRA, CDR2 YSYEKL. This CDR3 is 16 amino acids long. CDR3 DNA: TGCGCCAGCAGCCAAGATCGGGTATCAACTAATGAAAAACTGTTTTTT. Encoded protein: CASSQDRVSTNEKLFF.

The genes are TRBV7-9 and TRBJ2-3; TRBD1 agrees at 7 bases. Germline-derived CDR1 and CDR2 are SEHNR and FQNEAQ (reference sequence). Trimming removed 8 bases from V and 4 bases from J; junction bases left unmatched: 12. This CDR3 contains 15 residues. The CDR3 protein is CASQQGEHNADTQYF. The DNA for the CDR3 is TGTGCCAGCCAGCAGGGGGAACACAACGCAGATACGCAGTATTTT.

This clonotype was detected only a few times. The rearrangement links TRBV24-1 to TRBJ2-1; tentative D call: TRBD2 (6 bases). The length of the CDR3 is 12 residues. Germline-derived CDR1 and CDR2 are KGHDR and SFDVKD. V dropped 1 base and J dropped 14 bases, with 11 bases sitting between them. The CDR3 DNA reads as TGTGCCACCAGTGATTTTCGCGGGGTTGAGTTCTTC. It translates to CATSDFRGVEFF.